One and the same sample provided the 6 T cell receptor beta chains below, sequenced in a study of shared clonotypes between healthy human individuals. The table came from immunoSEQ multiplex PCR; TCRdb's copy has only in-frame clones and leaves some out. The sample records approximately 1.5 million clones, nearly 99% being singletons. The sequenced sample consisted of naive CD4+ T cells sorted from blood. As for subset: CD45RA+ positively selected. The receptor source for this set is a man aged 25 to 40 in good health.

V gene TRBV5-6 combines with J gene TRBJ1-2; 9 bases are a match to TRBD1. V shed 2 bases, J shed 3 bases, and the junction held 5 bases outside the gene matches. Germline V gene lookup returns CDR1 SGHDT and CDR2 YYEEEE. This CDR3 contains 15 residues. The chain's CDR3 is CASSFSGQGYYGYTF. The CDR3 nucleotides are TGTGCCAGCAGCTTTTCGGGACAGGGCTACTATGGCTACACCTTC.

The chain joins TRBV2 to TRBJ2-2; 12 bases match TRBD2. In germline, CDR1 is SNHLY, CDR2 FYNNEI. V shed 6 bases and J 3 bases; nucleotides not matched to a gene: 8. The CDR3 contains 17 residues. The CDR3: CASRVGLAGGHTGELFF. The DNA of the CDR3 is TGTGCCAGCAGGGTTGGCCTAGCGGGAGGGCACACCGGGGAGCTGTTTTTT.

Only one count was recorded for this clone. V usage is TRBV27 and J usage is TRBJ2-3, with D maybe TRBD2 (6 bases). In germline, CDR1 is MNHEY, CDR2 SMNVEV (reference sequence). V shed 7 bases and J shed 7 bases, with 21 bases lying between them. This CDR3 comprises 15 residues. The CDR3 DNA follows: TGTGCCAGCACCATTAGGCCGGGGGTAAGGAATACGCAGTATTTT. Its translation: CASTIRPGVRNTQYF.

V and J are TRBV25-1 and TRBJ2-7, with a possible D match to TRBD2 (5 bases). V lost 5 bases to trimming and J lost 3 bases, with 17 bases between them. The CDR3 has 15 residues. CDR1 MGHDK and CDR2 SYGVNS come from the germline V gene. CDR3 DNA sequence: TGTGCCAGCAGTAAGGGCGGGCAGCAGTTCTACGAGCAGTACTTC. Translating gives CASSKGGQQFYEQYF.

The chain uses TRBV11-3 and TRBJ2-7; D might be TRBD2 (6 bases). Germline assignment: CDR1 SGHNT and CDR2 YENEEA. CDR3 length: 12 residues. V lost 9 bases, J lost 3 bases, and 12 bases lay in between. CDR3 residues: CASKRRDYEQYF. The CDR3 coding sequence is TGTGCCAGTAAGCGGAGGGACTACGAGCAGTACTTC. The entire variable domain, with the rest obtained from reference TRBV11-3 and TRBJ2-7, is as follows: EAGVVQSPRYKIIEKKQPVAFWCNPISGHNTLYWYLQNLGQGPELLIRYENEEAVDDSQLPKDRFSAERLKGVDSTLKIQPAELGDSAVYLCASKRRDYEQYFGPGTRLTVT.

The V and J genes are TRBV5-1 and TRBJ2-7; D gene uncertain. The CDR3 is made up of 14 amino acids. The germline V gene encodes CDR1 SGHRS and CDR2 YFSETQ. Trimming pared 0 bases from V and 6 bases from J, leaving 13 bases between. The CDR3 DNA reads as TGCGCCAGCAGCTTGGAGTCTGGGTTTCTCGAGCAGTACTTC. Translated: CASSLESGFLEQYF.